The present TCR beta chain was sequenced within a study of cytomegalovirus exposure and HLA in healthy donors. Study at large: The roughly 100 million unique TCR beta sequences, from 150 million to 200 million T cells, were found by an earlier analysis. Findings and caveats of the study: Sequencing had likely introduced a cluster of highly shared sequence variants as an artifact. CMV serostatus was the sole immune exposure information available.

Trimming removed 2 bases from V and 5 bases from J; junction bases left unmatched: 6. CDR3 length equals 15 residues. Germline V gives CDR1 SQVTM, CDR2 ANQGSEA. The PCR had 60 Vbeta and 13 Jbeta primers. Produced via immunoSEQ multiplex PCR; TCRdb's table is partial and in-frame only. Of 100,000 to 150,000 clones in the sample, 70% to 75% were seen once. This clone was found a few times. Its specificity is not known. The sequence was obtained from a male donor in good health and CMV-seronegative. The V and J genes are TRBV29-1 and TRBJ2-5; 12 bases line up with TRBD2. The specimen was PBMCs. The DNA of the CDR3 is TGCAGCGTTGAAAGGGCTAGCGGGAGGGCGGAGACCCAGTACTTC. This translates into CSVERASGRAETQYF.